The rows below give T cell receptor beta chains drawn from one sample of a study of T cells in Graves' hyperthyroidism and ophthalmopathy. From the multiplex PCR reads, TCRdb called clonotypes with MiXCR, one entry per CDR3 protein. The sample has approximately 330,000 distinct CDR3 sequences, around a sixth seen once. What was sequenced was blood. All receptors derive from a woman aged 45-65 years with Graves' hyperthyroidism. Each CDR3 is given with its conserved first and last residue. The D gene is left open where the match is weak. Only part of the rows carry a size: once, few, many, or a class if the clone is expanded.

V gene	D gene	J gene	clone size	CDR3 DNA	CDR3 protein
TRBV10-1	-	TRBJ1-1	few	TGCGCCAGCAGTTCCCATCGGGACCCAATGTGGGCTTTCTTT	CASSSHRDPMWAFF
TRBV28	TRBD1	TRBJ1-2	-	TGTGCCAGCAGTTCACAGGGGGTAGGCTTGTATGGCTACACCTTC	CASSSQGVGLYGYTF
TRBV6-1	-	TRBJ2-6	few	TGTGCCAGCACTCTAACCAACGGGGTAGCTGGGGCCAACGTCCTGACTTTC	CASTLTNGVAGANVLTF
TRBV5-4	-	TRBJ1-1	-	TGTGCCAGCAGCTTAAGAAACGACGGTGAAGCTTTCTTT	CASSLRNDGEAFF
TRBV7-9	-	TRBJ2-1	many	TGTGCCAGCAGTCCCCCCGGGGGGCAATACAATGAGCAGTTCTTC	CASSPPGGQYNEQFF
TRBV6-1	-	TRBJ1-2	-	TGTGCCAGCAAGTACGGGCCGGAGAACTATGGCTACACCTTC	CASKYGPENYGYTF
TRBV5-6	-	TRBJ1-3	few	TGTGCCAGCAGCTTCGGGAACTCTGGAAACACCATATATTTT	CASSFGNSGNTIYF
TRBV10-3	-	TRBJ2-1	many	TGTGCCATCAGTGAGTCGGAGGGGCTAGGTTCCTACAATGAGCAGTTCTTC	CAISESEGLGSYNEQFF
TRBV10-3	TRBD2	TRBJ2-3	-	TGTGCCATCAGTCACGGACTAGCGGGAGGCACCACAGATACGCAGTATTTT	CAISHGLAGGTTDTQYF
TRBV5-1	TRBD1	TRBJ2-2	-	TGCGCCAGCGTCGAGACAGGGGGCACCGGGGAGCTGTTTTTT	CASVETGGTGELFF
TRBV27	-	TRBJ1-4	once	TGTGCCAGCAGCTCTTTGGGGGGTCTGAGTGAAAAACTGTTTTTT	CASSSLGGLSEKLFF
TRBV5-6	TRBD2	TRBJ2-7	many	TGTGCCAGCAGCCGCGGGGGGTATACCGAGCAGTACTTC	CASSRGGYTEQYF
TRBV20-1	TRBD1	TRBJ1-5	few	TGCAGTGCCAACAGGGGGGGGCCGGATCAGCCCCAGCATTTT	CSANRGGPDQPQHF
TRBV6-1	-	TRBJ1-2	-	TGTGCCAGCAGTGACCGGACAGCGAATGGCTACACCTTC	CASSDRTANGYTF
TRBV5-6	TRBD1	TRBJ1-1	few	TGTGCCAGCAGCTTTGGACAGGGGTCGATAGAGGCTTTCTTT	CASSFGQGSIEAFF
TRBV18	TRBD1	TRBJ2-6	-	TGTGCCAGCTCACCACTTCCAGGGGGCTCTGGGGCCAACGTCCTGACTTTC	CASSPLPGGSGANVLTF
TRBV24-1	TRBD1	TRBJ1-1	few	TGTACCACCAGTGACAGGGGTGAGAACACTGAAGCTTTCTTT	CTTSDRGENTEAFF
TRBV29-1	TRBD1	TRBJ1-1	few	TGCGTATCCAGGGGGGGGGACACTGAAGCTTTCTTT	CVSRGGDTEAFF
TRBV20-1	-	TRBJ2-1	few	TGCAGTGCCAAGAAAAGGACGGGAGATTACAATGAGCAGTTCTTC	CSAKKRTGDYNEQFF
TRBV7-3	TRBD2	TRBJ2-2	few	TGTGCCAGCAGCTTGGGGGGGACCGCGAACACCGGGGAGCTGTTTTTT	CASSLGGTANTGELFF
TRBV7-2	-	TRBJ2-2	many	TGTGCCAGCAGCTTAGGATTGGCGGGGAAGGGAACCGGGGAGCTGTTTTTT	CASSLGLAGKGTGELFF
TRBV20-1	-	TRBJ2-5	many	TGCAGTGCTAGAGACTCACAGGGATGGGAGACCCAGTACTTC	CSARDSQGWETQYF
TRBV11-1	TRBD1	TRBJ2-5	few	TGTGCCAGCAGCTTAGGCGGCAGGGGGCAGTGGGAGACCCAGTACTTC	CASSLGGRGQWETQYF
TRBV28	-	TRBJ2-7	many	TGTGCCAGCAGTTTACTTATAGACACCATGCAGTACTTC	CASSLLIDTMQYF
TRBV2	TRBD1	TRBJ2-5	few	TGTGCCAGCAGAAAACAGGGGGCGGAGGAGACCCAGTACTTC	CASRKQGAEETQYF
TRBV19	-	TRBJ1-5	-	TGTGCCAGTAGTATAGGACGGTCCAGGGTTCAGCCCCAGCATTTT	CASSIGRSRVQPQHF
TRBV28	-	TRBJ1-1	-	TGTGCCAGCAGTTTCGGGGGGAAAACTGAAGCTTTCTTT	CASSFGGKTEAFF
TRBV30	-	TRBJ2-1	-	TGTGCCTGGAGTGTAGGGGGGGCCTCAGGTTACTCGGATGAGCAGTTCTTC	CAWSVGGASGYSDEQFF
TRBV9	-	TRBJ2-3	-	TGTGCCAGCAGCGTTGAGTCAGGGCAGGCAGATACGCAGTATTTT	CASSVESGQADTQYF
TRBV9	-	TRBJ1-2	-	TGTGCCAGCAGCGTAGGAGGCCAGGGAGACTATGGCTACACCTTC	CASSVGGQGDYGYTF
TRBV7-7	-	TRBJ2-5	-	TGTGCTAGCAGCCGTTTCTTAGCGGACCAAGAGACCCAGTACTTC	CASSRFLADQETQYF
TRBV7-2	-	TRBJ2-1	many	TGTGCCAGCAGCTTAGGGGCCTACTACAATGAGCAGTTCTTC	CASSLGAYYNEQFF
TRBV7-9	-	TRBJ1-6	few	TGTGCCAGCAGCTTAGAAGGGGAGAGCTCCTATAATTCACCCCTCCACTTT	CASSLEGESSYNSPLHF
TRBV20-1	TRBD1	TRBJ1-1	-	TGCAGTGCTAGGAGGGGGGACAGGGGGTTGAGAGCTGAAGCTTTCTTT	CSARRGDRGLRAEAFF
TRBV5-1	TRBD1	TRBJ1-1	many	TGCGCCAGCAGCGGTCGACAGGGGACCACTGAAGCTTTCTTT	CASSGRQGTTEAFF
TRBV7-2	TRBD2	TRBJ2-7	-	TGTGCCAGCAGAGAGGGACTAGCGGGAGGCTACGAGCAGTACTTC	CASREGLAGGYEQYF
TRBV15	-	TRBJ1-1	few	TGTGCCACCAGCTCCGTAAGGGGCACTGAAGCTTTCTTT	CATSSVRGTEAFF
TRBV6-5	TRBD1	TRBJ1-1	-	TGTGCCAGCAGTTACCCGACAGGGGAGGCTTTCTTT	CASSYPTGEAFF
TRBV18	-	TRBJ2-7	many	TGTGCCAGCTCACCTAGGGGGAGTCTCACCTACGAGCAGTACTTC	CASSPRGSLTYEQYF
TRBV7-2	-	TRBJ1-6	-	TGTGCCAGCAGCCCTGGCCCCACAGGGTTAGGTAATTCACCCCTCCACTTT	CASSPGPTGLGNSPLHF
TRBV24-1	TRBD1	TRBJ1-1	few	TGTGCCACCAGTGACCCTGACAGGGATAGCACTGAAGCTTTCTTT	CATSDPDRDSTEAFF
TRBV27	TRBD1	TRBJ2-5	many	TGTGCCAGCAGTTCACACCAGGGGGAAGAGACCCAGTACTTC	CASSSHQGEETQYF
TRBV28	TRBD1	TRBJ1-2	many	TGTGCCAGCAGTTTAACTACAGGGGGCTATGGCTACACCTTC	CASSLTTGGYGYTF
TRBV4-2	TRBD2	TRBJ2-1	-	TGTGCCAGCAGCCAAGATCGGTTTGGGCGGGGGTTTACCAATGAGCAGTTCTTC	CASSQDRFGRGFTNEQFF
TRBV11-2	-	TRBJ2-7	-	TGTGCCAGCAGCTCCGCGGGGGAGCAGTACTTC	CASSSAGEQYF
TRBV27	TRBD1	TRBJ1-1	many	TGTGCCAGCAGTACGCGACAGGGGAGGGTGACTGAAGCTTTCTTT	CASSTRQGRVTEAFF
TRBV12-3/TRBV12-4	TRBD2	TRBJ2-1	many	TGTGCCAGCAGTTTAAACAGCGGGGGGTACAATGAGCAGTTCTTC	CASSLNSGGYNEQFF
TRBV20-1	-	TRBJ2-7	-	TGCAGTGCCCAATCCGGTACGTGGTACCAAACCGAGCAGTACTTC	CSAQSGTWYQTEQYF
TRBV18	TRBD1	TRBJ1-1	few	TGTGCCAGCTCACCAGGGGACAGGAGCGGCACTGAAGCTTTCTTT	CASSPGDRSGTEAFF